These T cell receptor beta chains were read from a single sample in a study of monozygotic twins with inflammatory bowel disease. TCRdb re-analyzed the 5' RACE reads; it lists each CDR3 protein once, without DNA. Listed are over 110,000 distinct CDR3 sequences; 2% to 2.5% falls within the top ten. Sequencing used blood. Receptors originate from a human donor with ulcerative colitis or Crohn's disease, or a healthy co-twin of an affected twin (not recorded which). CDR3s include the opening cysteine and the closing phenylalanine or tryptophan. The order of the fields is V gene, J gene, CDR3 protein.

TRBV20-1,TRBJ2-1,CSARTLLGTASSYNEQFF
TRBV4-1,TRBJ2-2,CASSQGGGLTGELFF
TRBV20-1,TRBJ1-1,CSAREWGQAGYTEAFF
TRBV6-2/TRBV6-3,TRBJ2-3,CASGTGTPGTDTQYF
TRBV18,TRBJ2-7,CASSPSLGTGLDEQYF
TRBV7-7,TRBJ2-5,CASTGTGGTQYF
TRBV7-9,TRBJ2-1,CASSFGTLDNEQFF
TRBV4-1,TRBJ2-7,CASSQDRGRTYEQYF
TRBV12-3/TRBV12-4,TRBJ2-7,CASSPTGTSEQYF
TRBV18,TRBJ1-6,CASSPGWTGGGNSPLHF
TRBV7-9,TRBJ2-5,CASIPSGLETQYF
TRBV28,TRBJ2-7,CASSDNRGAREQYF
TRBV11-2,TRBJ2-5,CASSPTGSAEETQYF
TRBV30,TRBJ2-1,CAWSPPTGLAYNEQFF
TRBV5-1,TRBJ2-5,CASSLQGRSETQYF
TRBV20-1,TRBJ2-7,CSAYRGLYEQYF
TRBV12-3/TRBV12-4,TRBJ2-2,CATSNPLAGGNTGELFF
TRBV20-1,TRBJ2-2,CSARDRSVGGELFF
TRBV5-1,TRBJ1-1,CASSPGAGQTVTEAFF
TRBV5-1,TRBJ2-7,CASSLGRQGGDEQYF
TRBV20-1,TRBJ2-5,CSAAGQDYQETQYF
TRBV5-1,TRBJ2-7,CASTRQGEIYEQYF
TRBV4-3,TRBJ2-7,CASSQDSHSDFYEQYF